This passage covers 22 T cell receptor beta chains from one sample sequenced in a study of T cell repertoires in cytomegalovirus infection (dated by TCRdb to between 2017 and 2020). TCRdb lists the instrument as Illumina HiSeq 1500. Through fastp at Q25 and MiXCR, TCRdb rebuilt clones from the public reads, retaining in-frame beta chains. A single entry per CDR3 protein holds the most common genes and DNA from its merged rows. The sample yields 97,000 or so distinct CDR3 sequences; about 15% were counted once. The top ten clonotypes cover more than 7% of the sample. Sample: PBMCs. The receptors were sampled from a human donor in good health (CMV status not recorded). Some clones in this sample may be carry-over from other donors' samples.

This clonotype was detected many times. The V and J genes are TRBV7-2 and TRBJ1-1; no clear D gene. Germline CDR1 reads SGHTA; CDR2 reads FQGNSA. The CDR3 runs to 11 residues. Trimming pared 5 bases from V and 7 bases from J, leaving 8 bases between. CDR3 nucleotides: TGTGCCAGCAGCCTTCGCAGTGAAGCTTTCTTT. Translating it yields CASSLRSEAFF.

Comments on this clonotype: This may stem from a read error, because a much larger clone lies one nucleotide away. CDR3 in amino acids: CASGDCFTNTEAFF. CDR3 bases: TGTGCCAGCGGCGACTGTTTTACGAACACTGAAGCTTTCTTT. The chain joins TRBV12-3 or TRBV12-4 to TRBJ1-1, with no clear D. The CDR3 totals 14 residues. V lost 8 bases and J lost 1, with 14 bases in between.

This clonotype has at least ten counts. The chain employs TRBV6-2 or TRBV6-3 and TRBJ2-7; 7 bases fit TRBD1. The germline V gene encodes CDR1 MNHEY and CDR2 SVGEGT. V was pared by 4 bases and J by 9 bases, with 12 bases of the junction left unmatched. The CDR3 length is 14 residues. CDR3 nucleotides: TGTGCCAGCAGTTGGGACAGTATCACTTCGCTGCAGTACTTC. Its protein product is CASSWDSITSLQYF.

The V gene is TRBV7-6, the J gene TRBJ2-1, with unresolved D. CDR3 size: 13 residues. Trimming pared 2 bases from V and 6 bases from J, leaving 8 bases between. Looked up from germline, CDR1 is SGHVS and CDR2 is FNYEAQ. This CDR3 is CASSLSRSNEQFF. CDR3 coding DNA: TGTGCCAGCAGCTTAAGCCGCTCCAATGAGCAGTTCTTC.

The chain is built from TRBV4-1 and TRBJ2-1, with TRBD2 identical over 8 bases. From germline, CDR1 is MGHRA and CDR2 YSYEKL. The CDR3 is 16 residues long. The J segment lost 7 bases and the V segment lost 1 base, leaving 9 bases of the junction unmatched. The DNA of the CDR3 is TGCGCCAGCAGCCAAGTCCCCGGTCGGGGGGGGAATGAGCAGTTCTTC. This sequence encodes CASSQVPGRGGNEQFF.

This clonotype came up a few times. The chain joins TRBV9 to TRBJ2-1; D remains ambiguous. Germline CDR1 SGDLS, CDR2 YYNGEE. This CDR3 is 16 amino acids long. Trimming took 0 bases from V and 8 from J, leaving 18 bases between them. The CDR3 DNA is TGTGCCAGCAGCGTAGGCCAGGAGTTAACAGTCGATGAGCAGTTCTTC. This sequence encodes CASSVGQELTVDEQFF.

CDR3 coding DNA: TGTGCCAGTAGTCAAAGGACGACGGGGGGCTACACCTTC. Amino acids: CASSQRTTGGYTF. V and J are TRBV19 and TRBJ1-2; D gene ambiguous. V dropped 5 bases and J dropped 8 bases, with 15 bases sitting between them. Looked up from germline, CDR1 is LNHDA and CDR2 is SQIVND (reference sequence). The CDR3 runs 13 residues.

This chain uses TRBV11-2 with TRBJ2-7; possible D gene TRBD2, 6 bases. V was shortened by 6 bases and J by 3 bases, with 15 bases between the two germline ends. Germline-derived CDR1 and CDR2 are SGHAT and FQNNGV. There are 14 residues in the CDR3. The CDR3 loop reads CASRQSSASYEQYF. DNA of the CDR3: TGTGCCAGCAGGCAATCTAGCGCTAGCTACGAGCAGTACTTC. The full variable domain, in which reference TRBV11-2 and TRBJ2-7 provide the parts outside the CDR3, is EAGVAQSPRYKIIEKRQSVAFWCNPISGHATLYWYQQILGQGPKLLIQFQNNGVVDDSQLPKDRFSAERLKGVDSTLKIQPAKLEDSAVYLCASRQSSASYEQYFGPGTRLTVT.

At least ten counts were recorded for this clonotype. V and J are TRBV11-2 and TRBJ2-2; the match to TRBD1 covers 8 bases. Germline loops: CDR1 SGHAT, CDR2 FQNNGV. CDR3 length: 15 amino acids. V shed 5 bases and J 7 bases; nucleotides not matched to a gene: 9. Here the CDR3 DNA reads TGTGCCAGCAGCAAAGATCAGGGGGCGGGCGGGGAGCTGTTTTTT. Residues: CASSKDQGAGGELFF.

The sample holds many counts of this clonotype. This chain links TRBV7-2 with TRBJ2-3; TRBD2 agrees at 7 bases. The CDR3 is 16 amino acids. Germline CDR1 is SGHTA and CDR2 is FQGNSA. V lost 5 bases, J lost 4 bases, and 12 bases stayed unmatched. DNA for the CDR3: TGTGCCAGCAGCCCCCGAGCGGGGAGAGTGCCAGATACGCAGTATTTT. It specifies CASSPRAGRVPDTQYF. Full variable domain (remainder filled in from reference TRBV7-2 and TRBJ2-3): GAGVSQSPSNKVTEKGKDVELRCDPISGHTALYWYRQSLGQGLEFLIYFQGNSAPDKSGLPSDRFSAERTGGSVSTLTIQRTQQEDSAVYLCASSPRAGRVPDTQYFGPGTRLTVL.

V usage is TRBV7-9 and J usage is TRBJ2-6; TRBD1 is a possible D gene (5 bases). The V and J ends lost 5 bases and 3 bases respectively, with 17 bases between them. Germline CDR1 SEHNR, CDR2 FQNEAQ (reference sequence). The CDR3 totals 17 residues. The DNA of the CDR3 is TGTGCCAGCAGCGTATGGGGCTGGGAAGGTGGGGCCAACGTCCTGACTTTC. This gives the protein CASSVWGWEGGANVLTF.

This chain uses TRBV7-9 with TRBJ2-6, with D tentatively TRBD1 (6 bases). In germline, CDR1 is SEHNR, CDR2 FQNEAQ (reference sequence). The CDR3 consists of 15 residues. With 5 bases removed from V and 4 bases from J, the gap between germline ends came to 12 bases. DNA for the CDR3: TGTGCCAGCAGCCGGACAGTCCCCGGGGCCAACGTCCTGACTTTC. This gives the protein CASSRTVPGANVLTF.

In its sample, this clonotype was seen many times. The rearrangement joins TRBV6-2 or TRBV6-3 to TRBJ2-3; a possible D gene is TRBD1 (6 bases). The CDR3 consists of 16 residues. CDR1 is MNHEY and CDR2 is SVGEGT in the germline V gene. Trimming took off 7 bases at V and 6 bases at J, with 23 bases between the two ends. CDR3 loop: CASTRASGQTTDTQYF. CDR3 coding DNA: TGTGCCAGCACCCGAGCCTCTGGACAGACGACGGATACGCAGTATTTT.

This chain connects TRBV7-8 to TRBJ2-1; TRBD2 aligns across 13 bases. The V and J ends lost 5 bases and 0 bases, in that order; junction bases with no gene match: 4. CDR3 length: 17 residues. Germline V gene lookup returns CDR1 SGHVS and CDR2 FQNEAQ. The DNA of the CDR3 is TGTGCCAGCAGCCCGGGACTAGCGGGGATCTCCTACAATGAGCAGTTCTTC. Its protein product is CASSPGLAGISYNEQFF.

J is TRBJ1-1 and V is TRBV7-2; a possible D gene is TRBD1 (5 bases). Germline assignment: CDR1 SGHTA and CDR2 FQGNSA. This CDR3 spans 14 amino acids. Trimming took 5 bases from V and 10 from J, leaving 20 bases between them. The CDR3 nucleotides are TGTGCCAGCAGCCGAAATAATGGCGGGGCGGCAGCTTTCTTT. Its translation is CASSRNNGGAAAFF.

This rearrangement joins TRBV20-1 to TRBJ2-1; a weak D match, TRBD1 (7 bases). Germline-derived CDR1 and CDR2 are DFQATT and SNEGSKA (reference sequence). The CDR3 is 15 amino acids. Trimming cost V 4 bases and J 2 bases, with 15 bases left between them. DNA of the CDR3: TGCAGTGCTACCCAGACAGGGAGGCCCTACAATGAGCAGTTCTTC. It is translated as CSATQTGRPYNEQFF.

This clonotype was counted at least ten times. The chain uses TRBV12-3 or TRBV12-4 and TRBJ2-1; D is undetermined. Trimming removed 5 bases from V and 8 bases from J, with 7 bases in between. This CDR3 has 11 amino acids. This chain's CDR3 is CASSAPDEQFF. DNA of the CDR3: TGTGCCAGCAGTGCCCCGGATGAGCAGTTCTTC.

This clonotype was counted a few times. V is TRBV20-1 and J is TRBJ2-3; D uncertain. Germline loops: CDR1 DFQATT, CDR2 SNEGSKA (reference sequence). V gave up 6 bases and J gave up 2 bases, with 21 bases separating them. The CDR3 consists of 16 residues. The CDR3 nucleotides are TGCAGTGCCATAACCCAGTGGCAGACTTACACAGATACGCAGTATTTT. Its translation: CSAITQWQTYTDTQYF.

The chain's CDR3 is CASSSFGTGGSDTQYF. CDR3 DNA: TGTGCCAGCAGCTCGTTCGGGACAGGGGGCTCAGATACGCAGTATTTT. The chain joins TRBV7-3 to TRBJ2-3; 12 nucleotides line up with TRBD1. The V gene end was trimmed by 4 bases and the J gene end by 4 bases; junction bases not matched to a gene: 6. The CDR3 is 16 amino acids. From germline, CDR1 is SGHTA and CDR2 FQGTGA. Full variable domain (missing parts from reference TRBV7-3 and TRBJ2-3): GAGVSQTPSNKVTEKGKYVELRCDPISGHTALYWYRQSLGQGPEFLIYFQGTGAADDSGLPNDRFFAVRPEGSVSTLKIQRTERGDSAVYLCASSSFGTGGSDTQYFGPGTRLTVL.

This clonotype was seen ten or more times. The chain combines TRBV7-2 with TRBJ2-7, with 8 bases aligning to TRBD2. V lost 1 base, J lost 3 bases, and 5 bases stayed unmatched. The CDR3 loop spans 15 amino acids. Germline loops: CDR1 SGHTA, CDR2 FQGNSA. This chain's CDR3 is CASSLGVAGSYEQYF. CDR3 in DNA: TGTGCCAGCAGCTTAGGGGTAGCGGGGAGCTACGAGCAGTACTTC.

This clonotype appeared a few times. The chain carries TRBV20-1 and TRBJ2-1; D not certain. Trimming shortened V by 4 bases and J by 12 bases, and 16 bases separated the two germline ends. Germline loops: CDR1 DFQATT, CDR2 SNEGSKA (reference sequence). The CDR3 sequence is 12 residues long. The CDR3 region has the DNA TGCAGTGCTAAACCCACAACCCAACCGCAGTTCTTC. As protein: CSAKPTTQPQFF.

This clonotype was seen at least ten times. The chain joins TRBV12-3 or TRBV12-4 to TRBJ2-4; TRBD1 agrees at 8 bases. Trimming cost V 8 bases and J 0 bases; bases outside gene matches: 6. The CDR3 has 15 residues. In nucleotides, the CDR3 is TGTGCCAGCTGGGACAGGCGACTAGCCAAAAACATTCAGTACTTC. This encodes CASWDRRLAKNIQYF.